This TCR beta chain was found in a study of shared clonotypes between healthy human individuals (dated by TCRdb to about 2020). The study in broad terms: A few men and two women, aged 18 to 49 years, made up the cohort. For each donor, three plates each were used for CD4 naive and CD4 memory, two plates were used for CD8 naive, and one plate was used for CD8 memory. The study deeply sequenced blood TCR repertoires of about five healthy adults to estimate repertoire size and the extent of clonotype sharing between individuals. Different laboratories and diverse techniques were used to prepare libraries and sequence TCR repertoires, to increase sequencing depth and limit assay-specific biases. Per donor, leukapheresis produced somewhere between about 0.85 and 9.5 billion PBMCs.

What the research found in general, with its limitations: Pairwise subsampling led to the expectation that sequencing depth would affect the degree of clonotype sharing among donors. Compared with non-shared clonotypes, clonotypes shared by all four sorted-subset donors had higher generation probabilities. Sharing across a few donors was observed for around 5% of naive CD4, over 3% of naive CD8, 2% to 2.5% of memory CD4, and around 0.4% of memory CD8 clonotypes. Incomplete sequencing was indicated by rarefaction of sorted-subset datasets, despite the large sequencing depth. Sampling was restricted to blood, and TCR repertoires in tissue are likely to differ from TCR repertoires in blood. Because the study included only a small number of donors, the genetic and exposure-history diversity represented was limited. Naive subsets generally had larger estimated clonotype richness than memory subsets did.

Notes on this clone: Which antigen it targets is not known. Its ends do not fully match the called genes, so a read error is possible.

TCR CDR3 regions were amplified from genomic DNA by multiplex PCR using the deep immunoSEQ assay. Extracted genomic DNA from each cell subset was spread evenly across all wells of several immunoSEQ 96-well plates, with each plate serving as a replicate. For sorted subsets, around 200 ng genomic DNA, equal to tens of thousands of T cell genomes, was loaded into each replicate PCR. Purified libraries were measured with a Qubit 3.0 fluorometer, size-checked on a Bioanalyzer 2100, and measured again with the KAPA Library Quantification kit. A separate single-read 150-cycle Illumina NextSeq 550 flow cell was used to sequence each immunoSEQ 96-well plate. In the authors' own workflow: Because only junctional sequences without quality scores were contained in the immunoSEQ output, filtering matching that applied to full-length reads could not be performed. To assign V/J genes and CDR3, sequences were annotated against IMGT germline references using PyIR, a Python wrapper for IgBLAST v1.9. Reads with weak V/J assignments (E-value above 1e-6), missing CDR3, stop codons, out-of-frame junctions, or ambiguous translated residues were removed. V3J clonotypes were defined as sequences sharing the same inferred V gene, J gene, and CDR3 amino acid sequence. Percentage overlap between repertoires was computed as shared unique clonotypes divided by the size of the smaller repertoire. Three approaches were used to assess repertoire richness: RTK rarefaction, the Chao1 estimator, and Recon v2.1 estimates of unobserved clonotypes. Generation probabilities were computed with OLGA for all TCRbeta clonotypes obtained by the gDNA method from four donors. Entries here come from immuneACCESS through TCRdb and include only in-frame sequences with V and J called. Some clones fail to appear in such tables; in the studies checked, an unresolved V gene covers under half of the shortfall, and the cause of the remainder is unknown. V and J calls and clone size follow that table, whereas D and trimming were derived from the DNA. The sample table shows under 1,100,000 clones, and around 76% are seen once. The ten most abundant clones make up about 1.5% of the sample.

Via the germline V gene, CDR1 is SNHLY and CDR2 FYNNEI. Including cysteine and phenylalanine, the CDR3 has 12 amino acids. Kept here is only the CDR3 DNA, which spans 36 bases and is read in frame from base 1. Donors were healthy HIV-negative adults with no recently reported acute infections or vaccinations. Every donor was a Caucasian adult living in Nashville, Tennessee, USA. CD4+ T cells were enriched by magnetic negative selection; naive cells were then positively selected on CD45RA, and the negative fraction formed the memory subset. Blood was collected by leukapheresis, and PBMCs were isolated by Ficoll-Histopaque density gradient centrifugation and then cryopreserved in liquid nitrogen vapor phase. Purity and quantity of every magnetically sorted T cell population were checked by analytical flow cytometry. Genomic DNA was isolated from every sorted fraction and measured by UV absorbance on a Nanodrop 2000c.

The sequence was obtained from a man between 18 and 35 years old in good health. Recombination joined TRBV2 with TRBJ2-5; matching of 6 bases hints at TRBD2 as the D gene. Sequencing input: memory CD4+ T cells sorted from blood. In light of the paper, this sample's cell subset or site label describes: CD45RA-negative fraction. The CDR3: CASSEVLEGRDF. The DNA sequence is TGTGCCAGCAGTGAAGTGTTGGAGGGTCGGGACTTC.